This T cell receptor beta chain was profiled in a study of shared clonotypes between healthy human individuals. The naive CD8 subset, CD45RO-negative cells positively selected for CCR7, excluded terminally differentiated effector memory CD45RA+ cells. Measured with immunoSEQ multiplex PCR; TCRdb has only the in-frame clones, and not every one. Of about 680,000 clones listed, roughly nine tenths are singletons. Germline CDR1 is ENHRY and CDR2 is SYGVKD. The length of the CDR3 is 16 residues. Trimming removed 3 bases from V and 6 bases from J, with 18 bases in between. The sequence came from a man aged 30 to 45 in good health. The chain combines TRBV10-3 with TRBJ2-1; D may correspond to TRBD1 or TRBD2 (5 bases each). The sequenced sample consisted of naive CD8+ T cells sorted from blood. The CDR3 bases are TGTGCCATCAGTGAACCTTCCCGGGACCGGAGCAATGAGCAGTTCTTC. Translating gives CAISEPSRDRSNEQFF.